Below, 15 T cell receptor beta chains from the same sample are listed, as sequenced in a study of T cells in localized non-small cell lung cancer. Libraries were prepared by immunoSEQ multiplex PCR; TCRdb keeps only in-frame clonotypes and omits some of them. Of several thousand clones listed, around 24% are singletons. The sample consisted of lung tumor tissue, taken before any cancer treatment. These receptor sequences come from a man aged 35 to 70 with stage II squamous cell lung carcinoma.

This clone turned up a few times. The chain couples TRBV4-1 to TRBJ2-7; D unresolved. The CDR3 runs 15 residues. The V end lost 1 base, the J end lost 2 bases, and 12 bases lay between the germline ends. Germline CDR1 and CDR2: MGHRA and YSYEKL. The CDR3 DNA reads as TGCGCCAGCAGCCAAGCCCTGGCCACAGCCTACGAGCAGTACTTC. It yields the protein CASSQALATAYEQYF.

Ten or more counts support this clone. This sequence joins TRBV9 and TRBJ2-3, with D perhaps TRBD1 (5 bases). CDR3 size: 16 residues. The V gene lost 0 bases and the J gene lost 1 base, with 12 bases spanning the gap. CDR1 and CDR2 from the germline V gene are SGDLS and YYNGEE. The CDR3, as DNA: TGTGCCAGCAGCGTAGGGGCAGGGTGGGGCACAGATACGCAGTATTTT. Encoded protein: CASSVGAGWGTDTQYF.

The chain uses TRBV9 and TRBJ2-1; TRBD1 matches at 7 bases. Trimming removed 0 bases from V and 8 bases from J; junction bases left unmatched: 8. CDR3 length equals 15 residues. The V gene's germline CDR1 is SGDLS and CDR2 YYNGEE. CDR3 nucleotides: TGTGCCAGCAGCGTAGGGGGACAGTTGTTAGATGAGCAGTTCTTC. Protein product: CASSVGGQLLDEQFF.

This clone was seen repeatedly, ten times or more. V and J are TRBV6-8 and TRBJ2-1, with D perhaps matching TRBD2 (5 bases). The CDR3 spans 13 residues. The germline V gene encodes CDR1 MNHGY and CDR2 SAAAGT. V was pared by 7 bases and J by 3 bases, with 10 bases between. The CDR3 DNA follows: TGTGCCAGCAACCCACTAGGCTACAATGAGCAGTTCTTC. Translated, it gives CASNPLGYNEQFF.

The gene calls are TRBV4-1 and TRBJ1-6; tentatively, D is TRBD1 (6 bases). Per germline, CDR1 MGHRA and CDR2 YSYEKL. The CDR3 has 17 residues. V was clipped by 1 base and J by 5 bases, with 15 bases between them. The CDR3 is CASSQGWGPVDNSPLHF. The CDR3 DNA follows: TGCGCCAGCAGCCAAGGATGGGGGCCCGTCGATAATTCACCCCTCCACTTT.

This clone was observed a few times. This chain connects TRBV2 to TRBJ2-7; 11 bases map to TRBD2. Germline CDR1 and CDR2: SNHLY and FYNNEI. The CDR3 loop spans 14 amino acids. V lost 9 bases to trimming and J lost 4 bases; unmatched junction nucleotides: 8. Here the CDR3 reads CASSLAGDPYEQYF. For the CDR3, the DNA is TGTGCCAGTTCACTAGCGGGGGATCCATACGAGCAGTACTTC.

The genes are TRBV18 and TRBJ1-1; D call uncertain. V was shortened by 2 bases and J by 5 bases, with 12 bases between the two germline ends. The CDR3 covers 14 residues. Per the germline V gene, CDR1 is KGHSH and CDR2 is LQKENI. The CDR3 nucleotides are TGTGCCAGCTCACCAAGGGAAGGCGGTACTGAAGCTTTCTTT. It yields the protein CASSPREGGTEAFF. Looking up the rest from reference TRBV18 and TRBJ1-1 gives the full variable domain: NAGVMQNPRHLVRRRGQEARLRCSPMKGHSHVYWYRQLPEEGLKFMVYLQKENIIDESGMPKERFSAEFPKEGPSILRIQQVVRGDSAAYFCASSPREGGTEAFFGQGTRLTVV.

The V gene is TRBV28, the J gene TRBJ2-3, with 11 bases matching TRBD1. CDR3 size: 16 residues. After removal of 5 bases from V and 4 bases from J, the junction contained 8 bases not matched to a gene. CDR1 MDHEN and CDR2 SYDVKM come from the germline V gene. In nucleotides, the CDR3 is TGTGCCAGCAGTCGTTTAGGGACAGGGGGGGCAGATACGCAGTATTTT. Its protein product is CASSRLGTGGADTQYF.

The chain uses TRBV11-3 and TRBJ2-1; D remains ambiguous. From germline, CDR1 is SGHNT and CDR2 YENEEA. The germline V and J ends were trimmed by 5 bases and 6 bases, with 17 bases remaining between them. The CDR3 is 15 amino acids. In nucleotides, the CDR3 is TGTGCCAGCAGCCAATACCTAGGGAATTTCAATGAGCAGTTCTTC. This sequence encodes CASSQYLGNFNEQFF.

This clone is judged medium-sized. The chain is built from TRBV9 and TRBJ1-4; no clear D gene. Germline CDR1 SGDLS, CDR2 YYNGEE. CDR3 length: 15 residues. V lost 0 bases and J 3 bases, leaving 9 bases between the germline ends. CDR3 region: CASSVGQASNEKLFF. In DNA, the CDR3 is TGTGCCAGCAGCGTAGGGCAGGCGTCTAATGAAAAACTGTTTTTT. Looking up the rest from reference TRBV9 and TRBJ1-4 gives the full variable domain: DSGVTQTPKHLITATGQRVTLRCSPRSGDLSVYWYQQSLDQGLQFLIQYYNGEERAKGNILERFSAQQFPDLHSELNLSSLELGDSALYFCASSVGQASNEKLFFGSGTQLSVL.

V gene TRBV7-1 combines with J gene TRBJ1-1; D call uncertain. TRBV7-1 is marked as an open reading frame, function uncertain. The V gene lost 4 bases and the J gene lost 1 base, with 7 bases spanning the gap. This CDR3 spans 13 amino acids. The CDR3 DNA follows: TGTGCCAGCAGCTTAAATTGGAACACTGAAGCTTTCTTT. Translated: CASSLNWNTEAFF.

This clone occurred a few times. The chain couples TRBV6-8 to TRBJ1-5; D gene ambiguous. Trimming pared 5 bases from V and 3 bases from J, leaving 14 bases between. From germline, CDR1 is MNHGY and CDR2 SAAAGT. CDR3 size: 15 residues. The DNA of the CDR3 is TGTGCCAGCAGTGCAAACCGGGCACCCAATCAGCCCCAGCATTTT. It yields the protein CASSANRAPNQPQHF.

The genes are TRBV9 and TRBJ2-5; D perhaps matches TRBD1 (6 bases). Germline CDR1 SGDLS, CDR2 YYNGEE. The germline V and J ends were trimmed by 0 bases and 1 base, with 10 bases remaining between them. The CDR3 loop spans 15 amino acids. CDR3 sequence reads: CASSVATGSQETQYF. The CDR3 nucleotides read TGTGCCAGCAGCGTAGCTACAGGGAGCCAAGAGACCCAGTACTTC.

The chain links TRBV7-6 to TRBJ2-1, with 10 bases fitting TRBD2. Unmatched junction bases numbered 7, after V lost 3 bases and J lost 8 bases. This CDR3 is built from 15 residues. In germline, CDR1 is SGHVS, CDR2 FNYEAQ. The CDR3 protein is CASSLLAGGKDEQFF. The CDR3 DNA reads as TGTGCCAGCAGCTTGTTAGCGGGAGGAAAAGATGAGCAGTTCTTC.

This clone qualifies as medium-sized. The J gene is TRBJ1-1, the V gene TRBV6-8; D is possibly TRBD1 (5 bases). Trimming stripped 6 bases from V and 3 bases from J, with 11 bases between. Germline V CDR1 and CDR2: MNHGY, SAAAGT. This CDR3 has 13 amino acids. CDR3 sequence: CASRNTGYTEAFF. As DNA, the CDR3 is TGTGCCAGCAGAAATACAGGATACACTGAAGCTTTCTTT.